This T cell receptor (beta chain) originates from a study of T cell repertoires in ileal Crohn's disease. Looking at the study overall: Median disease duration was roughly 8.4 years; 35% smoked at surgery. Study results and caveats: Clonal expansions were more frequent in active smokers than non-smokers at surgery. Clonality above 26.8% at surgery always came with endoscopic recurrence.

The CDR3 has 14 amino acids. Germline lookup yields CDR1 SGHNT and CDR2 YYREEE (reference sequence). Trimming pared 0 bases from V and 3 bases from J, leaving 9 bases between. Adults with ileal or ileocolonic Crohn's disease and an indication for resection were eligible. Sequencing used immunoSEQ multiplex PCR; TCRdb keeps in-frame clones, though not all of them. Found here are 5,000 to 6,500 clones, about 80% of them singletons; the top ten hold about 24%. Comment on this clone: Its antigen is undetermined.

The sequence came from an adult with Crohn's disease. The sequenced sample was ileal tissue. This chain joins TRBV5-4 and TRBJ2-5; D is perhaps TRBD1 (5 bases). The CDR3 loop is CASSLGGGEETQYF. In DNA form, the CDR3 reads TGTGCCAGCAGCTTGGGGGGCGGAGAAGAGACCCAGTACTTC.